This TCR beta chain stems from a study of shared clonotypes between healthy human individuals. Germline CDR1 reads SGHVS; CDR2 reads FQNEAQ. The CDR3 loop spans 14 amino acids. Trimming took 5 bases from V and 11 from J, leaving 18 bases between them. Sequencing used immunoSEQ multiplex PCR; TCRdb keeps in-frame clones, though not all of them. Of about 1.5 million clones in the sample, 95% to 99% were seen once. The material sequenced was naive CD4+ T cells sorted from blood. Regarding subset: CD45RA+ positively selected. This receptor was identified in a man aged 25 to 45 in good health. The chain links TRBV7-8 to TRBJ1-4; unclear D gene. The chain's CDR3 is CASSLRSLEEKLFF. As DNA, the CDR3 is TGTGCCAGCAGCCTCCGATCCCTTGAGGAGAAACTGTTTTTT.